Included here is one TCR beta chain sequence, with context. Its recognized antigen is unknown. There are no base qualities to consult, and no much larger clone falls within one base. The junction carries 19 bases between V and J, which are trimmed by 5 bases and 0 bases respectively. From its cysteine to its phenylalanine, the CDR3 spans 17 amino acids. Just CDR3 DNA is preserved here, 51 bases in frame from base 1. CDR1 is given as KGHSH and CDR2 as LQKENI, both from the germline V gene. This specimen belongs to a study of cytomegalovirus exposure and HLA in healthy donors (dated by TCRdb to 2016 to 2017). Regarding the research as a whole: In an earlier analysis of 587 of the donors, less than 350 Gb of sequence data and 90 million to 130 million unique TCR beta sequences from about 190 million T cells were reported. An early release that covered 500 to 800 HLA-typed donors contained around 330 gigabases of sequencing data and some 87 million unique TCR sequences. Of the roughly 400 genotyped donors, less than 85% were placed in the genetic ancestry cluster associated with self-reported Caucasian donors. The aim of the study was to test whether cataloging public T cell receptors could identify signatures of past pathogen exposure. The T cell repertoires of several hundred subjects were profiled by immunosequencing and related to cytomegalovirus serostatus. In addition to the first cohort of roughly 670 subjects, a separate validation cohort of approximately 120 different subjects was used. To predict cytomegalovirus infection status, the study brought together high-throughput TCR immunosequencing, statistical association of individual TCRs with disease status, and machine learning. A later analysis re-analyzed previously published TCR beta repertoires from approximately 670 donors and added high-resolution HLA genotyping to study TCR occurrence patterns. In the later analysis, no new phenotypic data were used to find candidate immune exposures; instead, reliance was placed on TCR beta sequences and their occurrence across donors. In an earlier analysis of roughly 540 of the donors, high-throughput TCR beta sequencing was used to judge whether each TCR beta V gene segment behaved as functional or pseudogenic. Donor age, sex, ethnicity and CMV serostatus were collected together with the repertoire data. Genome-wide SNP genotypes for about 65% of the roughly 670 donors were used in a later genetic analysis, which treated that subset as a discovery cohort. All discovery cohort repertoires had been generated using a single sequencing platform. Both class I and class II loci were covered by HLA typing, at four-digit resolution. Typing coverage varied by locus: 629-630 donors for A, B, C, DRB1 and DQB1; 500 to 550 for DQA1; some 610 for DPA1; more than 450 for DPB1. Four to six DR-DQ haplotypes were handled as single units for association and clustering, since linkage in the cohort was strong. Across 300 to 400 genotyped donors of the cohort, an average of approximately 240,000 unique TCR beta nucleotide sequences per donor were sequenced, and roughly a sixth of those sequences were non-productive.

The method was the immunoSEQ multiplex PCR assay. For the multiplex PCR, a mixture combining 60 forward primers for TCR Vbeta segments and 13 reverse primers for TCR Jbeta segments was used. A multiplex PCR assay on genomic DNA amplified the CDR3 region of rearranged TCR beta genes. Amplified TCR beta libraries were sequenced as 87-base-pair reads on the Illumina HiSeq System. The original pipeline was this. A later analysis tallied 70 million to 100 million unique TCR beta chains across the 666 repertoires, and about 12 million of those chains were shared by two or more donors. Raw reads were error-corrected and collapsed into unique sequences with a nearest-neighbor algorithm that merged closely related sequences to remove PCR and sequencing errors. Alignment of CDR3 sequences to IMGT reference sequences was used to assign V, D and J gene segments. For a sequence to be retained, at least a six-nucleotide match to both a V gene segment and a J gene segment was required. A rearrangement counted as productive if the CDR3 had no stop codons and remained in frame with V and J, and every other rearrangement counted as non-productive. CDR3 was defined according to IMGT convention as the region running from the second conserved V-encoded cysteine to the conserved J-encoded phenylalanine. Sequences without an unambiguous match to a single V gene segment were excluded from the earlier analysis of approximately 600 of the donors. An earlier analysis of 587 of the donors classified V segments as functional when productive rearrangements were above 56.7% and as segregating when the standard deviation between donors was above 5%. A statistical classification framework was built to diagnose cytomegalovirus status from the catalog of TCR beta chain sequences. A later analysis assigned V and J genes by comparing TCR nucleotide sequences with IMGT/GENE-DB human TR gene sequences. Using the TCRdist pipeline, a later analysis assigned CDR3 sequences along with most-parsimonious VDJ recombination scenarios. A later analysis defined each TCR beta chain by its CDR3 amino acid sequence plus V-gene family, and excluded reads lacking a unique V-gene family. In a later analysis, a few hundred highly shared, low-generation-probability nucleotide sequences were removed to address suspected cross-contamination and a sequencing artifact. In a later analysis, a clonal expansion index for each public chain was calculated from normalized within-repertoire ranks of inferred template counts. A later analysis computed generation probabilities with a VDJ recombination model fitted to out-of-frame rearrangements, and checked the results against IGoR. In a later analysis, TCR-TCR, TCR-HLA and TCR-CMV co-occurrence was scored with hypergeometric tests, and a repertoire-size bias correction was applied to TCR pairs. A later analysis estimated false discovery rates by permuting HLA or CMV assignments 20 times. A later analysis grouped co-occurring TCRs with DBSCAN, adding TCRdist sequence similarity when clustering within HLA-allele-positive subsets. Co-occurrence clustering excluded repertoires with fewer than 30,000 or more than 120,000 public chains, plus five with anomalous nucleotide sharing. TCRdb retrieved this table from immuneACCESS and kept in-frame rearrangements only. Not all clones are present; in checked studies, unresolved V genes account for under half, and no reason is known for the remainder. D and trimming were read from the DNA, whereas the V and J calls and clone size are those reported in that table. Within this sample are roughly 190,000 clones, with 82% of them counted one time only. Of the sample, less than 0.85% falls within the top ten clones.

General conclusions and limits of the study: Compared with equally common non-associated chains, HLA-associated TCR beta chains in a later analysis were more clonally expanded and had lower generation probabilities. Across donors, most TCR sequences were observed very rarely, whereas some public TCRs were present in many individuals. This cohort had only TCR beta chains sequenced, and the lack of alpha or paired-chain data limited which features could be detected. The earlier analysis of about 600 of the donors excluded over 15 rarely observed V segments, including chromosome 9 orphons, because counts were too low. Some IMGT-functional V segments, including TRBV6-2 and TRBV6-3, could not be distinguished by the 87-base-pair reads and were therefore excluded. In a later analysis, several top co-occurrence clusters were reported to appear linked to parvovirus B19, influenza, CMV and Epstein-Barr virus. Because HLA typing was unavailable for some donors at each locus, only the typed subset was used in association tests. A further reported finding was that TCR beta sequences accurately predicted the HLA-A and HLA-B alleles for most subjects in the first cohort. A later genetic analysis associated a missense DCLRE1C variant with V-gene and J-gene trimming of TCR beta chains, and an independent cohort replicated the association. In an earlier analysis of roughly 560 of the donors, most TCR beta V segments were observed in productive rearrangements about 87% or about 30% of the time, broadly matching IMGT annotations. The authors suggested that the approach could potentially be generalized to other disease states and immunological phenotypes. According to a later analysis, TCR association rates differed among HLA loci, with DRB1 alleles showing the most associated TCRs and HLA-C alleles showing the fewest. The study gave a list of roughly 150 TCR beta chains associated with cytomegalovirus. In a later genetic analysis, fewer N-insertions in productive TCRs were reported among donors in an Asian-associated ancestry cluster than the approximately 630-donor mean. The classifier was reported to diagnose cytomegalovirus status with high specificity and sensitivity in both the original and validation cohorts. Linkage disequilibrium might explain the correlated functional status among segregating V segments, but an unknown experimental factor could not be ruled out. Specific HLA alleles were associated with about 17,000 TCR beta sequences at a false discovery rate of 0.05 in a later analysis. Sequencing depth was assumed to be roughly uniform across donors in the presence/absence analyses, though that assumption may not hold. According to a later analysis, most CMV-associated TCR beta chains appeared to be HLA-restricted, and the HLA associations seemed to be driven largely by CMV exposure. Assigning TCR associations to individual alleles was difficult when HLA alleles, especially DR and DQ, strongly co-occurred. A cluster of highly shared sequence variants was judged likely to represent a technical artifact of the sequencing pipeline. In vitro tests confirmed that a few of the cytomegalovirus-associated TCR beta chains recognize cytomegalovirus antigens. The only immune exposure information available for the cohort was CMV serostatus.

The cohort comprised 550 to 700 healthy bone marrow donors. Cohort members were all nominally healthy when sampled, although unrecorded immune exposures were likely present. The donor was CMV seronegative and was included in the group of approximately 350 seronegative cohort members. Every donor gave a peripheral blood sample, and the peripheral blood mononuclear cells from that sample were used for TCR beta sequencing. The Qiagen DNeasy Blood Extraction Kit was used to extract genomic DNA from the blood cell samples. The sample consisted of PBMCs. The origin of this receptor is a woman under 30 in good health and CMV-seronegative. The chain joins TRBV18 to TRBJ2-5, with TRBD2 tentatively as D gene (5 bases match). The base sequence is TGTGCCAGCTCAACTAACCCCCCAACGGGGAACCAAGAGACCCAGTACTTC. This encodes CASSTNPPTGNQETQYF.